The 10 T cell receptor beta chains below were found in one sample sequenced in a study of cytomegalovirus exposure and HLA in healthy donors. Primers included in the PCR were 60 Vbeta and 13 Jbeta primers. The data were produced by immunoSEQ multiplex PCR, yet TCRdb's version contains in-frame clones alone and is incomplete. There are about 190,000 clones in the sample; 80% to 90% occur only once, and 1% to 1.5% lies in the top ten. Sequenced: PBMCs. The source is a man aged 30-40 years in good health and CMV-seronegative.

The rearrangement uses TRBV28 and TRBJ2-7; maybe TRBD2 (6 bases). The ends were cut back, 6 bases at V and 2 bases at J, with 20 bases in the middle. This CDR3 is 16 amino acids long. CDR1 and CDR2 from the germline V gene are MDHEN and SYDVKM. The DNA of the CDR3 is TGTGCCAGCAGCCAAGTCTACGGGCGGGGAGCCTACGAGCAGTACTTC. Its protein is CASSQVYGRGAYEQYF.

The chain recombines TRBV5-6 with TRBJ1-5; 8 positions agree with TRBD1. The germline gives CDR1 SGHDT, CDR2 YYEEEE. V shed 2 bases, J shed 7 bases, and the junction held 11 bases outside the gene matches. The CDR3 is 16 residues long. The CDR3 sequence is CASSFLGQGADQPQHF. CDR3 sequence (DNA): TGTGCCAGCAGCTTCCTAGGACAGGGTGCGGACCAGCCCCAGCATTTT.

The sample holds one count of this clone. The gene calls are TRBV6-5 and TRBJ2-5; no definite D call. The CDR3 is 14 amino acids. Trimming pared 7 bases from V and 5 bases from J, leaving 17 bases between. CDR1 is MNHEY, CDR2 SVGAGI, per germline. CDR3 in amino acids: CASTPSNYRETQYF. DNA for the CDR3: TGTGCCAGCACCCCCTCCAACTATAGGGAGACCCAGTACTTC.

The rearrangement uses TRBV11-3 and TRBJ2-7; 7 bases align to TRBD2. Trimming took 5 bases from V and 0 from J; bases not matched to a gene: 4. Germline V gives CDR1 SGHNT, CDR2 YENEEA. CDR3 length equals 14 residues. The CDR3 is CASSVGGSSYEQYF. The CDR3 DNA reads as TGTGCCAGCAGCGTCGGCGGGAGCTCCTACGAGCAGTACTTC.

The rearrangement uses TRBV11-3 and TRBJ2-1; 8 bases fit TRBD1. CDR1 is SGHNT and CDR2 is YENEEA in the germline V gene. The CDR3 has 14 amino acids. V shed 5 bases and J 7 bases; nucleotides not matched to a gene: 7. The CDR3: CASSHRTGRNEQFF. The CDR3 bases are TGTGCCAGCAGCCATAGGACAGGGAGGAATGAGCAGTTCTTC.

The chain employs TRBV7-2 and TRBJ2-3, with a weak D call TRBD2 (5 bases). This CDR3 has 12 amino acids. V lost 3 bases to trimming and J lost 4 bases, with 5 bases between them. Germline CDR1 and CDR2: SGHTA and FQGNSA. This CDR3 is CASSFGADTQYF. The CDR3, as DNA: TGTGCCAGCAGCTTCGGGGCAGATACGCAGTATTTT.

DNA for the CDR3: TGTGCCAGTAGTAGGGCCAGGCTTACCTTCTATGGCTACACCTTC. The encoded protein is CASSRARLTFYGYTF. The chain recombines TRBV19 with TRBJ1-2; D remains unclear. The CDR3 is 15 amino acids. Germline CDR1 is LNHDA and CDR2 is SQIVND (reference sequence). Between the trimmed V and J ends, which lost 4 bases and 4 bases, there was a span of 16 bases.

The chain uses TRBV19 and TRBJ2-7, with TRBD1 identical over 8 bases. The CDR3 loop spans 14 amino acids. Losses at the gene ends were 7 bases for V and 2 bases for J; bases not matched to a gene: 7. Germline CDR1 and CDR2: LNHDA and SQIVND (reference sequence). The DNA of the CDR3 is TGTGCCAGTAAATCGGGACAGGAACCCTACGAGCAGTACTTC. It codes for CASKSGQEPYEQYF.

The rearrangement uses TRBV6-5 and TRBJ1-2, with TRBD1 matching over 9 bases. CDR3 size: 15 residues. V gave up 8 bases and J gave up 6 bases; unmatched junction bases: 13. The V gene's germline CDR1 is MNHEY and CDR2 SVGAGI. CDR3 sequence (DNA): TGTGCCAGCGGAAGGGCGGAGACAGGGGGTGATGGCTACACCTTC. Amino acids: CASGRAETGGDGYTF.

Here the CDR3 reads CASTNEKTSRTSYEQYF. CDR3 coding DNA: TGTGCCAGCACCAACGAGAAGACTAGCCGAACCTCCTACGAGCAGTACTTC. The chain carries TRBV25-1 and TRBJ2-7; 7 bases match TRBD2. J lost 0 bases, V lost 7 bases, and 15 bases had no gene match. The CDR3 length is 17 residues. The germline CDR1 and CDR2 sequences are MGHDK and SYGVNS.